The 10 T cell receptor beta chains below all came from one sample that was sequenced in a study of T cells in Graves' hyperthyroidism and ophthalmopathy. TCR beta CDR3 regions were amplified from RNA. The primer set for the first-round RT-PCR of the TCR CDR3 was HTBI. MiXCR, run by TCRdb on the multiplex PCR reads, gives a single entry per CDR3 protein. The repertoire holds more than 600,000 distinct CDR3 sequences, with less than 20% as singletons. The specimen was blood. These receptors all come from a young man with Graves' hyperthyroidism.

The CDR3 bases are TGTGCCAGCAGCTTTTCAGGGGGTATCACTGAAGCTTTCTTT. Amino acid sequence: CASSFSGGITEAFF. The chain links TRBV7-9 to TRBJ1-1, with 7 nucleotides matching TRBD1. This CDR3 region has 14 residues. V was clipped by 3 bases and J by 4 bases; unmatched bases: 5. Germline V gene data show CDR1 as SEHNR and CDR2 as FQNEAQ (reference sequence).

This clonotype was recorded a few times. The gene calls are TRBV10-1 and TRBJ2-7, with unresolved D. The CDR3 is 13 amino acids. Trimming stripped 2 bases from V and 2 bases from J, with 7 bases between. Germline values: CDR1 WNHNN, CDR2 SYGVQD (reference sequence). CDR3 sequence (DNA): TGCGCCAGCAGTGAGGGCCGAGCCTACGAGCAGTACTTC. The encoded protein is CASSEGRAYEQYF.

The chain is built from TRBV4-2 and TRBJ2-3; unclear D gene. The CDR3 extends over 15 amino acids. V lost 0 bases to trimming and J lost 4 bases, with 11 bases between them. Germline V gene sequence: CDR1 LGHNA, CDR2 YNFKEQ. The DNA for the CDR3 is TGTGCCAGCAGCCAAGAGGGTGGAAAGGCAGATACGCAGTATTTT. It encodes CASSQEGGKADTQYF.

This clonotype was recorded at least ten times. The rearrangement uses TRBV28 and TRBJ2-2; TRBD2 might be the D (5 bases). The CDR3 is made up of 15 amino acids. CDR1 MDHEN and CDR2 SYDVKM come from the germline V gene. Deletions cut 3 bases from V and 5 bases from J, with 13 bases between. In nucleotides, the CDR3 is TGTGCCAGCAGTTTTCCGAGCGGATTGACCGGGGAGCTGTTTTTT. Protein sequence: CASSFPSGLTGELFF. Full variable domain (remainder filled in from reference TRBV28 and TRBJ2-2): DVKVTQSSRYLVKRTGEKVFLECVQDMDHENMFWYRQDPGLGLRLIYFSYDVKMKEKGDIPEGYSVSREKKERFSLILESASTNQTSMYLCASSFPSGLTGELFFGEGSRLTVL.

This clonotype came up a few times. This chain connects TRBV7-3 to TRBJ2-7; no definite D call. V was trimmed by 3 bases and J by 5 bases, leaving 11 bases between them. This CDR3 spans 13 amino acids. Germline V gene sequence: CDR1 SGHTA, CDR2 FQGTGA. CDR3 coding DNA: TGTGCCAGCAGCTTGAACTCTCTTGACGAGCAGTACTTC. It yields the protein CASSLNSLDEQYF.

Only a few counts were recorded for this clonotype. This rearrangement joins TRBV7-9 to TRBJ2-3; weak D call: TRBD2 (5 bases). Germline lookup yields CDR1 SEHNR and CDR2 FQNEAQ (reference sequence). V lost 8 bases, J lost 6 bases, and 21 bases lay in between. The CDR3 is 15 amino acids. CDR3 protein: CASVFRGSGRDTQYF. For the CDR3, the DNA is TGTGCCAGCGTTTTTAGAGGGTCGGGAAGGGATACGCAGTATTTT.

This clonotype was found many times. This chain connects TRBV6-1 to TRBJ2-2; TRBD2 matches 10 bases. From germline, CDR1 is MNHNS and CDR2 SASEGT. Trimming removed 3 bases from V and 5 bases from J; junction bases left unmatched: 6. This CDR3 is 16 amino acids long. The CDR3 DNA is TGTGCCAGCAGTGACCTAGCGGGAGTAGATACCGGGGAGCTGTTTTTT. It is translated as CASSDLAGVDTGELFF.

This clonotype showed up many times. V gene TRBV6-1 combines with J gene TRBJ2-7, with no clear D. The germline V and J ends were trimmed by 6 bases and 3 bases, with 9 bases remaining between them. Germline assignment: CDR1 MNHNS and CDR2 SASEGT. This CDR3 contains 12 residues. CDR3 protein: CASRDAGYEQYF. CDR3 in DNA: TGTGCCAGCAGGGACGCAGGCTACGAGCAGTACTTC.

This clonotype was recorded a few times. This CDR3 reads CASSLFGAGNQPQHF. The CDR3 region has the DNA TGTGCCAGCAGTTTATTCGGGGCTGGCAATCAGCCCCAGCATTTT. V and J are TRBV27 and TRBJ1-5; maybe TRBD1 (5 bases). This CDR3 region has 15 residues. The germline CDR1 and CDR2 sequences are MNHEY and SMNVEV (reference sequence). With 1 base removed from V and 2 bases from J, the gap between germline ends came to 9 bases.

The CDR3 spells CASSLRGAYNSPLHF. CDR3 DNA: TGTGCCAGCAGCTTGAGAGGGGCCTATAATTCACCCCTCCACTTT. V and J are TRBV7-2 and TRBJ1-6; possibly TRBD1 for D (5 bases). The germline V gene encodes CDR1 SGHTA and CDR2 FQGNSA. The V and J ends lost 3 bases and 2 bases respectively, with 8 bases between them. The CDR3 extends over 15 amino acids.